This TCR beta chain was recorded in a study of cytomegalovirus exposure and HLA in healthy donors. The PCR made use of 60 Vbeta and 13 Jbeta primers. Sequenced by immunoSEQ multiplex PCR; TCRdb stores in-frame clones only, minus some. This repertoire includes around 200,000 clones. Material for sequencing was PBMCs. This receptor was identified in a woman in her twenties or thirties in good health and CMV-seropositive.

CDR3 sequence: CASSLSGAGNTIYF. Here the CDR3 DNA reads TGTGCCAGCAGTTTGTCGGGAGCTGGAAACACCATATATTTT. The chain is built from TRBV27 and TRBJ1-3; D uncertain. The germline V and J ends were trimmed by 3 bases and 2 bases, with 8 bases remaining between them. The CDR3 length is 14 residues. Germline assignment: CDR1 MNHEY and CDR2 SMNVEV (reference sequence).